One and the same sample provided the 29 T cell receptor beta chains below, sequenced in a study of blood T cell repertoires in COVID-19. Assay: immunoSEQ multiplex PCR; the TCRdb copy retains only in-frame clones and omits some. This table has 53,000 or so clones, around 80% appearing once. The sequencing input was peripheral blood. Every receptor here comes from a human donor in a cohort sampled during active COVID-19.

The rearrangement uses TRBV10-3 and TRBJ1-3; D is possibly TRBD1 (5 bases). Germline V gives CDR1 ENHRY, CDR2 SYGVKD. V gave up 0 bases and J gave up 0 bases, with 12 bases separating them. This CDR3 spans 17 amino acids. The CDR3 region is CAISESGQARSGNTIYF. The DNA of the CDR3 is TGTGCCATCAGTGAGTCGGGGCAGGCGCGCTCTGGAAACACCATATATTTT.

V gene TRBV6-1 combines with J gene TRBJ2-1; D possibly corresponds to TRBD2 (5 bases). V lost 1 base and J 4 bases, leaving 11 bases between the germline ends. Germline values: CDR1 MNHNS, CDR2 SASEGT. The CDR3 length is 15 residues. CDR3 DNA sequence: TGTGCCAGCAGTGAAGGCAGCGGAACATACAATGAGCAGTTCTTC. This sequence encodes CASSEGSGTYNEQFF.

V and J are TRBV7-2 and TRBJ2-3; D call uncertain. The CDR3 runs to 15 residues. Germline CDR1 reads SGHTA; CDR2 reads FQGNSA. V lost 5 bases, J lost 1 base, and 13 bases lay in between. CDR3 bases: TGTGCCAGCAGCCCCCCCTCGACACGCACAGATACGCAGTATTTT. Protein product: CASSPPSTRTDTQYF.

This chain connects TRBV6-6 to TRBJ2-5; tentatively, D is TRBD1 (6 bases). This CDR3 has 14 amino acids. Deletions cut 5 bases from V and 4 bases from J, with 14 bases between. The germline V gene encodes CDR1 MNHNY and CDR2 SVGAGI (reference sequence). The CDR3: CASSPRGAGETQYF. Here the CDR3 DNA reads TGTGCCAGCAGTCCCAGGGGCGCCGGAGAGACCCAGTACTTC.

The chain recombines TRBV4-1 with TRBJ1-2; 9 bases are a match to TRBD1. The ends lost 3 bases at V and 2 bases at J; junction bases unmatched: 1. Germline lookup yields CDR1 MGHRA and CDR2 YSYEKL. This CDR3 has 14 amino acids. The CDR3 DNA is TGCGCCAGCAGCCAGGACAGGGGAAACTATGGCTACACCTTC. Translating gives CASSQDRGNYGYTF.

The CDR3 is CASSQGQGSDGYTF. The CDR3 DNA sequence: TGCGCCAGCAGCCAGGGACAGGGAAGCGATGGCTACACCTTC. The chain has TRBV23-1 and TRBJ1-2, with 9 bases lining up with TRBD1. TRBV23-1 is reported as an ORF; its role is uncertain. V was pared by 6 bases and J by 6 bases, with 8 bases of the junction left unmatched. The CDR3 runs 14 residues.

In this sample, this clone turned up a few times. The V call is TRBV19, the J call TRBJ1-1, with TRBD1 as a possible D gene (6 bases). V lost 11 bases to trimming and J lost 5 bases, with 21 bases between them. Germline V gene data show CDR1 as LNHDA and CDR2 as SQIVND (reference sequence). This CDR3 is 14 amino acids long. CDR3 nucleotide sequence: TGTGCCCCCCAACCGACGGGGGGCCTGACTGAAGCTTTCTTT. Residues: CAPQPTGGLTEAFF.

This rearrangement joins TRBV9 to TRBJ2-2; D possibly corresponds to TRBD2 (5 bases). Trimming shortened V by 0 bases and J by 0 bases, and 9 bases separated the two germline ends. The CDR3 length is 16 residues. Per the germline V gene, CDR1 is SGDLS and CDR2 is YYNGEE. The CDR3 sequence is CASSVVEGANTGELFF. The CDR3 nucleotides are TGTGCCAGCAGCGTAGTCGAGGGCGCGAACACCGGGGAGCTGTTTTTT.

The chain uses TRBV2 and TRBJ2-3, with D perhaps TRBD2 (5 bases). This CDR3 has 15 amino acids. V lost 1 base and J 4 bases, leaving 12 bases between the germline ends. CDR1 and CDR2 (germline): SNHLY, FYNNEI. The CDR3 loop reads CASSEGVRGPDTQYF. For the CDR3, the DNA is TGTGCCAGCAGTGAAGGTGTTCGGGGTCCAGATACGCAGTATTTT.

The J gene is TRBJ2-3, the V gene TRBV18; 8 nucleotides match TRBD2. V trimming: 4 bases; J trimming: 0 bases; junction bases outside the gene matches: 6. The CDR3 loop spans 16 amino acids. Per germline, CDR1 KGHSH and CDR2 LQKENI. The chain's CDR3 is CASSLRRGGSTDTQYF. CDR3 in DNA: TGTGCCAGCTCACTAAGACGGGGGGGAAGCACAGATACGCAGTATTTT.

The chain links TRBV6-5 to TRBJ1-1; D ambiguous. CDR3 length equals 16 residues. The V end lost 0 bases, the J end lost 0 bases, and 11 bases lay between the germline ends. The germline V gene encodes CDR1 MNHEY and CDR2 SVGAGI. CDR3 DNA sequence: TGTGCCAGCAGTTACTCAGAAAGACATTTGAACACTGAAGCTTTCTTT. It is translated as CASSYSERHLNTEAFF.

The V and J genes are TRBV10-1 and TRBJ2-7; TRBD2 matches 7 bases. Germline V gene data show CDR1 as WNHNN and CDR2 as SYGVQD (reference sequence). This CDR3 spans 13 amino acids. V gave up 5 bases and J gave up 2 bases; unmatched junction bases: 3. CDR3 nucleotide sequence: TGCGCCAGCAGTAGAGCGGGACCCTACGAGCAGTACTTC. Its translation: CASSRAGPYEQYF.

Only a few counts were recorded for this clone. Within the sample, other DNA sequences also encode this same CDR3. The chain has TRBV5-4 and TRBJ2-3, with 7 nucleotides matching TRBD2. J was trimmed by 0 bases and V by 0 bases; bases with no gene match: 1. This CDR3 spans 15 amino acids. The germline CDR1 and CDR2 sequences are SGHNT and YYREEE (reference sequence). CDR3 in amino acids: CASSLGGGSTDTQYF. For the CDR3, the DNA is TGTGCCAGCAGCTTGGGCGGGGGTAGCACAGATACGCAGTATTTT.

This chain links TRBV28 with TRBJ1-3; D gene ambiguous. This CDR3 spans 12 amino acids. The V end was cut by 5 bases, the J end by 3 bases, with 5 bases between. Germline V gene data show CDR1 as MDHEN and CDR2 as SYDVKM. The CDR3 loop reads CASSRLGNTIYF. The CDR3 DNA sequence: TGTGCCAGCAGTCGACTTGGAAACACCATATATTTT. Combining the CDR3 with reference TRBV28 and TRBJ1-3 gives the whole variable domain DVKVTQSSRYLVKRTGEKVFLECVQDMDHENMFWYRQDPGLGLRLIYFSYDVKMKEKGDIPEGYSVSREKKERFSLILESASTNQTSMYLCASSRLGNTIYFGEGSWLTVV.

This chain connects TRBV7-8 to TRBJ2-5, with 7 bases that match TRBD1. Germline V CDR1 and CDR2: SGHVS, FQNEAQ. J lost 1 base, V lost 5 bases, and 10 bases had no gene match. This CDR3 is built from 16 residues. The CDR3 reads CASSRFRTGPQETQYF. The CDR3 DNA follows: TGTGCCAGCAGCCGCTTTAGGACAGGACCCCAAGAGACCCAGTACTTC.

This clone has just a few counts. CDR3 DNA: TGTGCCAGCAGCTTATCTCGGAACACCATATATTTT. Encoded protein: CASSLSRNTIYF. This chain joins TRBV7-9 and TRBJ1-3; D ambiguous. Germline CDR1 SEHNR, CDR2 FQNEAQ (reference sequence). V dropped 2 bases and J dropped 7 bases, with 6 bases sitting between them. There are 12 residues in the CDR3. The variable domain in full, with the rest retrieved from reference TRBV7-9 and TRBJ1-3, is DTGVSQNPRHKITKRGQNVTFRCDPISEHNRLYWYRQTLGQGPEFLTYFQNEAQLEKSRLLSDRFSAERPKGSFSTLEIQRTEQGDSAMYLCASSLSRNTIYFGEGSWLTVV.

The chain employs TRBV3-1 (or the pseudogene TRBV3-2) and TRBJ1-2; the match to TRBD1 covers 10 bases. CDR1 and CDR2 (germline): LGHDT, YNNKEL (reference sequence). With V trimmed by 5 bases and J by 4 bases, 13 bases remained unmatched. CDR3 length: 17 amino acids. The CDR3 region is CASSARDRGPVGYGYTF. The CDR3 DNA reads TGTGCCAGCAGCGCCCGGGACAGGGGTCCGGTCGGCTATGGCTACACCTTC.

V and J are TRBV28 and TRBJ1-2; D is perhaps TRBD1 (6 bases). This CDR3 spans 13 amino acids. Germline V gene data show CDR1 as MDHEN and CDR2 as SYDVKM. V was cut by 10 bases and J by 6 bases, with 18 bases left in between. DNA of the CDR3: TGTGCCATTACAGGGCCCCCGGGGAATGGCTACACCTTC. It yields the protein CAITGPPGNGYTF.

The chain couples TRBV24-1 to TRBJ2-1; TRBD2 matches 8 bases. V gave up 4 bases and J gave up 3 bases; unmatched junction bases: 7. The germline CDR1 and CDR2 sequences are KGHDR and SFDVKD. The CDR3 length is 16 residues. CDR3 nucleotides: TGTGCCACCAGTGACCAGACTAGCGAGAACTACAATGAGCAGTTCTTC. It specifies CATSDQTSENYNEQFF.

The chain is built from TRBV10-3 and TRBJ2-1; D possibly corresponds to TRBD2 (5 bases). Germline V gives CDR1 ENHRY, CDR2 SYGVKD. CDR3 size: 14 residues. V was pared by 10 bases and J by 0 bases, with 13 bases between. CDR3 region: CASLQGSSYNEQFF. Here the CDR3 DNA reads TGTGCCAGCCTACAAGGGAGCTCCTACAATGAGCAGTTCTTC.

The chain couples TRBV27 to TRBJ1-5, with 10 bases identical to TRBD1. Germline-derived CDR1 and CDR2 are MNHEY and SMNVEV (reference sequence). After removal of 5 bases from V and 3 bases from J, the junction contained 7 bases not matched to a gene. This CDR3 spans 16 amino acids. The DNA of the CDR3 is TGTGCCAGCAGTCGCCTAGGGACAGGGGTCAATCAGCCCCAGCATTTT. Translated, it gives CASSRLGTGVNQPQHF.

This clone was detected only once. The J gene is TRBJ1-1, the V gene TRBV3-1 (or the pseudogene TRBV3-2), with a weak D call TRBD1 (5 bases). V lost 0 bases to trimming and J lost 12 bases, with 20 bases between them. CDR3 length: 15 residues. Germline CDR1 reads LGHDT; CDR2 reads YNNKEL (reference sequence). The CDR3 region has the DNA TGTGCCAGCAGCCAAGATCTGGGGATTAGGGGCGAGACTTTCTTT. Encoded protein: CASSQDLGIRGETFF.

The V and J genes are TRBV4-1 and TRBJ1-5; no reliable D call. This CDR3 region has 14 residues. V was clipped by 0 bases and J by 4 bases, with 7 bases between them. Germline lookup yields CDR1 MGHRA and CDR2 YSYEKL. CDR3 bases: TGCGCCAGCAGCCAAGAAAACGGGAATCAGCCCCAGCATTTT. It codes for CASSQENGNQPQHF.

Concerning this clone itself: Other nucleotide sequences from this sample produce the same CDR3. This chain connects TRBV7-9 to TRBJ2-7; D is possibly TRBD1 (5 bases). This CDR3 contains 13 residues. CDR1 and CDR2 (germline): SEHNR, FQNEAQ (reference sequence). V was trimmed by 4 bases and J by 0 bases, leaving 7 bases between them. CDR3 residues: CASSSDSSYEQYF. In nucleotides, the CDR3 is TGTGCCAGCAGCTCTGACAGCTCCTACGAGCAGTACTTC. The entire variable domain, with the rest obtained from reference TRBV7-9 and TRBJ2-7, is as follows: DTGVSQNPRHKITKRGQNVTFRCDPISEHNRLYWYRQTLGQGPEFLTYFQNEAQLEKSRLLSDRFSAERPKGSFSTLEIQRTEQGDSAMYLCASSSDSSYEQYFGPGTRLTVT.

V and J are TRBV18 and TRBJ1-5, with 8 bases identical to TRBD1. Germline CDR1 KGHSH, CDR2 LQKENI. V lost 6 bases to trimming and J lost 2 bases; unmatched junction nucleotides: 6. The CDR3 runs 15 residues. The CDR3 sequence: CASSLGTGRNQPQHF. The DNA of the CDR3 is TGTGCCAGCTCCCTCGGGACAGGTCGCAATCAGCCCCAGCATTTT.

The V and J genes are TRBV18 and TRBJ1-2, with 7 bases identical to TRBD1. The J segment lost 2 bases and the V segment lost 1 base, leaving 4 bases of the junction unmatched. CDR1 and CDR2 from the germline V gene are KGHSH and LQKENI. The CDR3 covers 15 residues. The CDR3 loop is CASSPRTTGNYGYTF. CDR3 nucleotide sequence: TGTGCCAGCTCACCACGGACGACAGGGAACTATGGCTACACCTTC.

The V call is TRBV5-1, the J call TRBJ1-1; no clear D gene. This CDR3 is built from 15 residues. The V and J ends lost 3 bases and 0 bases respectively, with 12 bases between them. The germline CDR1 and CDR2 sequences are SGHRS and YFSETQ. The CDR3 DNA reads TGCGCCAGCAGCTCCACCCGCGGGCTGAACACTGAAGCTTTCTTT. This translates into CASSSTRGLNTEAFF.

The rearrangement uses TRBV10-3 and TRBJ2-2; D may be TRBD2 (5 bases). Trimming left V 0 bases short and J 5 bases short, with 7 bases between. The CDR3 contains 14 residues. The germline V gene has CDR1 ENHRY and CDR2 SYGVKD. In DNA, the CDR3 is TGTGCCATCAGTGAGTCTGGGAGTACCGGGGAGCTGTTTTTT. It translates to CAISESGSTGELFF.

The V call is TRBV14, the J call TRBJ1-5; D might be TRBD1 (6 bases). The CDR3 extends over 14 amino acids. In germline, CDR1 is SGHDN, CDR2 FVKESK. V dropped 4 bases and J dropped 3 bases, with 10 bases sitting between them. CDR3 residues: CASSRGQINQPQHF. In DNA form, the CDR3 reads TGTGCCAGCAGCCGAGGACAGATCAATCAGCCCCAGCATTTT.